These 18 T cell receptor beta chains share one sample of origin, sequenced in a study of cytomegalovirus exposure and HLA in healthy donors. PCR employed 60 Vbeta and 13 Jbeta primers. Sequencing was performed with immunoSEQ multiplex PCR; in TCRdb, only in-frame clones are kept and a portion is missing. The sample gives over 40,000 clones, around 73% of which show up once; around 2.5% is in the top ten. Sequenced: PBMCs. These receptors all come from a woman between 40 and 50 years old in good health and CMV-seropositive.

This rearrangement joins TRBV7-2 to TRBJ2-7; 10 positions agree with TRBD2. Germline CDR1 reads SGHTA; CDR2 reads FQGNSA. There are 14 residues in the CDR3. V lost 6 bases, J lost 0 bases, and 2 bases stayed unmatched. The CDR3 here is CASRLAGSSYEQYF. The CDR3 DNA follows: TGTGCCAGCAGACTAGCGGGGTCCTCCTACGAGCAGTACTTC.

The chain recombines TRBV2 with TRBJ1-1; D is uncertain. Trimming removed 4 bases from V and 7 bases from J, with 10 bases in between. From germline, CDR1 is SNHLY and CDR2 FYNNEI. CDR3 length: 12 residues. CDR3 coding DNA: TGTGCCAGCAGTGGTGGGCAGAATGAAGCTTTCTTT. It specifies CASSGGQNEAFF.

The J gene is TRBJ2-2, the V gene TRBV2; no clear D. The CDR3 extends over 13 amino acids. The germline V gene has CDR1 SNHLY and CDR2 FYNNEI. V lost 5 bases and J lost 6, with 10 bases in between. CDR3 nucleotide sequence: TGTGCCAGCAGTTCCCGGTCCCCCGGGGAGCTGTTTTTT. Encoded protein: CASSSRSPGELFF.

The gene calls are TRBV18 and TRBJ1-5; D is possibly TRBD1 (6 bases). The germline V and J ends were trimmed by 2 bases and 2 bases, with 10 bases remaining between them. Germline-derived CDR1 and CDR2 are KGHSH and LQKENI. The CDR3 sequence is 15 residues long. The CDR3: CASSPVGGGNQPQHF. The DNA of the CDR3 is TGTGCCAGCTCACCAGTAGGGGGGGGCAATCAGCCCCAGCATTTT.

The rearrangement links TRBV11-2 to TRBJ2-7, with D uncertain. The germline V and J ends were trimmed by 6 bases and 1 base, with 13 bases remaining between them. The germline gives CDR1 SGHAT, CDR2 FQNNGV. The CDR3 is 14 residues long. The CDR3 here is CASSPSPFSYEQYF. DNA of the CDR3: TGTGCCAGCAGTCCCTCCCCCTTTTCCTACGAGCAGTACTTC.

In this sample, this clone turned up a few times. The V call is TRBV4-3, the J call TRBJ2-1; D remains unclear. Trimming pared 1 base from V and 9 bases from J, leaving 4 bases between. From germline, CDR1 is LGHNA and CDR2 YSLEER. The CDR3 is 11 amino acids. Here the CDR3 DNA reads TGCGCCAGCAGCCAAGCTAGTGAGCAGTTCTTC. It specifies CASSQASEQFF.

The gene calls are TRBV2 and TRBJ2-5, with D perhaps matching TRBD1 (6 bases). This CDR3 has 11 amino acids. The ends were cut back, 5 bases at V and 13 bases at J, with 14 bases in the middle. The germline gives CDR1 SNHLY, CDR2 FYNNEI. CDR3 residues: CASSNQGSGYF. In DNA, the CDR3 is TGTGCCAGCAGTAACCAGGGGTCGGGGTACTTC.

The V call is TRBV19, the J call TRBJ1-1; 8 bases are shared with TRBD1. Germline CDR1 is LNHDA and CDR2 is SQIVND (reference sequence). The CDR3 totals 14 residues. V trimming: 6 bases; J trimming: 4 bases; junction bases outside the gene matches: 7. CDR3 nucleotides: TGTGCCAGTAGGGCCGACAGGGGTACCACTGAAGCTTTCTTT. The encoded protein is CASRADRGTTEAFF. The full variable domain, with the rest looked up from reference TRBV19 and TRBJ1-1, is DGGITQSPKYLFRKEGQNVTLSCEQNLNHDAMYWYRQDPGQGLRLIYYSQIVNDFQKGDIAEGYSVSREKKESFPLTVTSAQKNPTAFYLCASRADRGTTEAFFGQGTRLTVV.

The chain uses TRBV28 and TRBJ1-2, with 10 bases fitting TRBD1. CDR3 length: 14 amino acids. V shed 5 bases, J shed 7 bases, and the junction held 7 bases outside the gene matches. Germline V gene sequence: CDR1 MDHEN, CDR2 SYDVKM. CDR3 DNA: TGTGCCAGCAGTCCCGACAGGGGGCGAGGTGGCTACACCTTC. This codes for CASSPDRGRGGYTF.

The V call is TRBV11-2, the J call TRBJ1-4; D gene ambiguous. CDR3 size: 14 residues. V lost 6 bases and J 0 bases, leaving 8 bases between the germline ends. CDR1 and CDR2 from the germline V gene are SGHAT and FQNNGV. CDR3 sequence: CASRDFSTNEKLFF. For the CDR3, the DNA is TGTGCCAGCAGAGACTTCTCAACTAATGAAAAACTGTTTTTT.

V is TRBV13 and J is TRBJ2-5, with D perhaps matching TRBD1 (5 bases). The tail of the sequence fits TRBJ2-7 better, so the J call may be wrong. The germline V gene encodes CDR1 PRHDT and CDR2 FYEKMQ (reference sequence). This CDR3 is built from 15 residues. The CDR3 region is CASSQGRASSYEQYF. CDR3 nucleotides: TGTGCCAGCAGCCAGGGCAGGGCCAGCTCCTACGAGCAGTACTTC.

This clone occurred once. The chain recombines TRBV20-1 with TRBJ2-5; D uncertain. This CDR3 spans 11 amino acids. Trimming left V 0 bases short and J 8 bases short, with 7 bases between. The V gene's germline CDR1 is DFQATT and CDR2 SNEGSKA (reference sequence). CDR3 protein: CSARDSYTQYF. In DNA form, the CDR3 reads TGCAGTGCTAGAGATAGTTACACCCAGTACTTC.

The chain has TRBV2 and TRBJ1-1; the D is unclear. The CDR3 sequence is 14 residues long. Germline assignment: CDR1 SNHLY and CDR2 FYNNEI. V lost 8 bases, J lost 3 bases, and 16 bases lay in between. The CDR3 DNA is TGTGCCAGCCGCGGATTTCTTCTGGACACTGAAGCTTTCTTT. The encoded protein is CASRGFLLDTEAFF.

The genes are TRBV6-6 and TRBJ1-2, with 7 bases identical to TRBD1. This CDR3 spans 13 amino acids. V shed 5 bases and J 4 bases; nucleotides not matched to a gene: 4. The germline gives CDR1 MNHNY, CDR2 SVGAGI (reference sequence). The CDR3: CASSPGQVYGYTF. CDR3 DNA sequence: TGTGCCAGCAGTCCTGGACAGGTCTATGGCTACACCTTC.

The table lists this clone with a few counts. This chain connects TRBV6-6 to TRBJ2-3; D is unresolved. Trimming pared 5 bases from V and 4 bases from J, leaving 19 bases between. Germline values: CDR1 MNHNY, CDR2 SVGAGI (reference sequence). CDR3 length: 16 residues. The CDR3, as DNA: TGTGCCAGCAGTGGGTTCCTAGTGGATATATCAGATACGCAGTATTTT. Protein sequence: CASSGFLVDISDTQYF.

V and J are TRBV11-2 and TRBJ1-6; the match to TRBD1 covers 8 bases. The CDR3 contains 15 residues. V lost 1 base to trimming and J lost 10 bases; unmatched junction nucleotides: 6. Per the germline V gene, CDR1 is SGHAT and CDR2 is FQNNGV. This CDR3 reads CASSLGTGTGSPLHF. The CDR3, as DNA: TGTGCCAGCAGCTTAGGGACAGGGACTGGATCACCCCTCCACTTT.

J is TRBJ1-6 and V is TRBV7-2; D ambiguous. Per germline, CDR1 SGHTA and CDR2 FQGNSA. V gave up 5 bases and J gave up 9 bases, with 23 bases separating them. This CDR3 region has 17 residues. The CDR3 bases are TGTGCCAGCAGCCCTCTCCCGGGTGGGGTAGGAGGTTCACCCCTCCACTTT. Its protein product is CASSPLPGGVGGSPLHF.

The chain links TRBV19 to TRBJ2-7, with a tentative D call TRBD1 (5 bases). The CDR3 consists of 12 residues. CDR1 is LNHDA, CDR2 SQIVND, per germline (reference sequence). The germline V and J ends were trimmed by 8 bases and 3 bases, with 11 bases remaining between them. CDR3 bases: TGTGCCAGTGGAAGCGACAGCTACGAGCAGTACTTC. Translating it yields CASGSDSYEQYF. Based on the CDR3 plus reference TRBV19 and TRBJ2-7, the full variable domain is DGGITQSPKYLFRKEGQNVTLSCEQNLNHDAMYWYRQDPGQGLRLIYYSQIVNDFQKGDIAEGYSVSREKKESFPLTVTSAQKNPTAFYLCASGSDSYEQYFGPGTRLTVT.